A selection of T cell receptor beta chains follows, all from one sample in a study of blood T cell repertoires in COVID-19. The assay was immunoSEQ multiplex PCR, and TCRdb's table has in-frame clones only and misses some. The sample yields a few hundred thousand clones, 75% to 90% seen once. The sequencing input was peripheral blood. All receptors derive from a woman in her sixties with COVID-19, enrolled during active disease. Each CDR3 is given with its conserved first and last residue. Each record gives: V gene, J gene, clone size, D gene, CDR3 protein, CDR3 DNA. A D gene is named only where the DNA matches it firmly. Not every row has a clone size; where given, it reads once, few, many or a size class.

TRBV7-6,TRBJ2-2,-,TRBD1,CASSLASGTGDVGELFF,TGTGCCAGCAGCTTAGCGTCTGGGACAGGGGATGTCGGGGAGCTGTTTTTT
TRBV7-6,TRBJ2-2,once,-,CASSASSLGTGELFF,TGTGCCAGCAGCGCTAGCTCGTTAGGCACCGGGGAGCTGTTTTTT
TRBV5-4,TRBJ2-7,once,-,CASSLWSSYEQYF,TGTGCCAGCAGCTTGTGGAGTTCCTACGAGCAGTACTTC
TRBV5-4,TRBJ1-3,few,TRBD1,CASNSGGDRGLSGNTIYF,TGTGCCAGCAACTCGGGAGGGGACAGGGGACTGTCTGGAAACACCATATATTTT
TRBV5-1,TRBJ2-2,-,-,CASSLEQGNTGELFF,TGCGCCAGCAGCTTGGAACAGGGGAACACCGGGGAGCTGTTTTTT
TRBV13,TRBJ2-7,once,TRBD2,CASSILAGGRYEQYF,TGTGCCAGCAGCATACTAGCGGGGGGACGCTACGAGCAGTACTTC
TRBV11-2,TRBJ1-4,-,-,CASSFRGEKLFF,TGTGCCAGCAGCTTTCGGGGTGAAAAACTGTTTTTT
TRBV12-3/TRBV12-4,TRBJ2-5,-,-,CASTSRLVETQYF,TGTGCCAGCACTTCTAGACTGGTAGAGACCCAGTACTTC
TRBV25-1,TRBJ1-6,-,-,CASRRETESGNSPLHF,TGTGCCAGCAGACGGGAGACGGAGTCGGGGAATTCACCCCTCCACTTT
TRBV7-2,TRBJ2-3,once,TRBD2,CASSFRTGGITDTQYF,TGTGCCAGCAGCTTCCGGACGGGGGGGATCACAGATACGCAGTATTTT
TRBV13,TRBJ2-2,-,-,CASSPRGPQNTGELFF,TGTGCCAGCAGCCCACGCGGGCCGCAAAACACCGGGGAGCTGTTTTTT
TRBV6-5,TRBJ1-2,once,-,CASSLDGGSNYGYTF,TGTGCCAGCAGCCTCGATGGAGGGTCGAACTATGGCTACACCTTC
TRBV4-1,TRBJ1-6,-,-,CASSQDSAGTYTSPLHF,TGCGCCAGCAGCCAAGATTCGGCAGGGACTTACACTTCACCCCTCCACTTT
TRBV6-5,TRBJ1-2,-,TRBD1,CASSSLGQGWNGYTF,TGTGCCAGCAGTTCGCTCGGACAGGGTTGGAATGGCTACACCTTC
TRBV6-2/TRBV6-3,TRBJ1-5,-,-,CASSYTSSDQPQHF,TGTGCCAGCAGTTACACCTCTAGTGATCAGCCCCAGCATTTT
TRBV9,TRBJ2-1,-,TRBD1,CASRGQGSYNEQFF,TGTGCCAGCCGGGGACAGGGATCCTACAATGAGCAGTTCTTC
TRBV7-2,TRBJ1-1,-,-,CASSLYGGTEAFF,TGTGCCAGCAGCTTGTACGGGGGCACTGAAGCTTTCTTT
TRBV5-1,TRBJ2-5,-,TRBD1,CASSFPRDREPETQYF,TGCGCCAGCAGCTTCCCCCGGGACAGGGAACCGGAGACCCAGTACTTC
TRBV11-2,TRBJ2-7,-,-,CASSPPVWQVRSYEQYF,TGTGCCAGCAGCCCCCCGGTGTGGCAGGTTCGATCCTACGAGCAGTACTTC
TRBV29-1,TRBJ2-5,-,TRBD1,CSVGTGGETQYF,TGCAGCGTAGGAACAGGGGGAGAGACCCAGTACTTC
TRBV7-9,TRBJ1-2,-,-,CASTLMSDIWGYTF,TGTGCCAGCACCTTGATGAGTGATATATGGGGCTACACCTTC
TRBV9,TRBJ2-2,-,-,CASSSRGGGGELFF,TGTGCCAGCAGCTCCCGGGGAGGCGGCGGGGAGCTGTTTTTT
TRBV27,TRBJ1-3,-,-,CASRQTSGNTIYF,TGTGCCAGCAGACAGACCTCTGGAAACACCATATATTTT
TRBV27,TRBJ2-1,-,TRBD2,CASSPRTSGGAHEQFF,TGTGCCAGCAGTCCCCGGACTAGCGGGGGGGCACATGAGCAGTTCTTC
TRBV7-3,TRBJ1-2,-,-,CASSLAPGGNYGYTF,TGTGCCAGCAGCTTAGCCCCGGGGGGGAACTATGGCTACACCTTC
TRBV11-3,TRBJ1-5,-,-,CASSRGSNQPQHF,TGTGCCAGCAGCCGGGGAAGCAATCAGCCCCAGCATTTT
TRBV19,TRBJ2-5,-,-,CASSRGLMNQETQYF,TGTGCCAGTAGCCGGGGACTGATGAACCAAGAGACCCAGTACTTC
TRBV9,TRBJ1-2,-,TRBD1,CASSETGANYGYTF,TGTGCCAGCAGCGAGACAGGGGCTAACTATGGCTACACCTTC
TRBV29-1,TRBJ1-1,-,TRBD1,CSALTGLVEAFF,TGCAGCGCCCTGACAGGGCTTGTTGAAGCTTTCTTT
TRBV5-4,TRBJ2-2,-,TRBD2,CASSLLAGTPGELFF,TGTGCCAGCAGCTTGTTAGCGGGGACCCCCGGGGAGCTGTTTTTT
TRBV4-1,TRBJ2-1,-,TRBD2,CASMSGGALSYNEQFF,TGCGCCAGCATGAGCGGGGGGGCCTTGTCCTACAATGAGCAGTTCTTC